The 23 T cell receptor beta chains reported below all come from one sample, sequenced in a study of blood T cell repertoires in COVID-19. TCRdb's table, derived via immunoSEQ multiplex PCR, lists solely in-frame clones and lacks some. The repertoire holds hundreds of thousands of clones, with 75% to 90% as singletons. Material: PBMCs or T cells enriched from blood (not recorded which). The receptor set was obtained from a man aged 25-45 years who had recovered from COVID-19.

The J gene is TRBJ2-4, the V gene TRBV6-4; 11 bases match TRBD2. The V gene end was trimmed by 2 bases and the J gene end by 0 bases; junction bases not matched to a gene: 15. The CDR3 is 21 amino acids. Germline CDR1 and CDR2: MRHNA and SNTAGT. The CDR3 DNA reads TGTGCCAGCAGTGACCCTCCTATGACTAGCGGGGATTCCCGAGCCAAAAACATTCAGTACTTC. Protein: CASSDPPMTSGDSRAKNIQYF.

The CDR3 sequence is CASSPSHAGWNTEAFF. CDR3 in DNA: TGCGCCAGCAGCCCGAGTCACGCGGGGTGGAACACTGAAGCTTTCTTT. The chain couples TRBV4-1 to TRBJ1-1; D gene ambiguous. Trimming pared 4 bases from V and 1 base from J, leaving 16 bases between. The CDR3 contains 16 residues. Looked up from germline, CDR1 is MGHRA and CDR2 is YSYEKL.

The chain combines TRBV7-3 with TRBJ2-2; a possible D gene is TRBD2 (6 bases). This CDR3 region has 16 residues. Per germline, CDR1 SGHTA and CDR2 FQGTGA. V shed 5 bases and J shed 3 bases, with 16 bases lying between them. CDR3: CASSLMQGGDTGELFF. The CDR3 nucleotides read TGTGCCAGCAGCCTAATGCAAGGAGGGGACACCGGGGAGCTGTTTTTT. Together with reference TRBV7-3 and TRBJ2-2, the CDR3 gives the full variable domain: GAGVSQTPSNKVTEKGKYVELRCDPISGHTALYWYRQSLGQGPEFLIYFQGTGAADDSGLPNDRFFAVRPEGSVSTLKIQRTERGDSAVYLCASSLMQGGDTGELFFGEGSRLTVL.

The chain uses TRBV7-9 and TRBJ1-2, with TRBD1 identical over 7 bases. The CDR3 length is 16 residues. Unmatched junction bases numbered 14, after V lost 5 bases and J lost 5 bases. Germline V CDR1 and CDR2: SEHNR, FQNEAQ (reference sequence). The CDR3 here is CASSESTGQNPYGYTF. In DNA, the CDR3 is TGTGCCAGCAGCGAATCGACGGGACAGAACCCGTATGGCTACACCTTC.

The chain links TRBV7-9 to TRBJ1-2; 8 positions agree with TRBD1. Germline values: CDR1 SEHNR, CDR2 FQNEAQ (reference sequence). The trim removed 4 bases at V and 5 bases at J, leaving 9 bases unmatched. This CDR3 is 15 amino acids long. CDR3 protein: CASSWGQANSYGYTF. CDR3 sequence (DNA): TGTGCCAGCAGCTGGGGACAGGCCAATTCGTATGGCTACACCTTC.

The CDR3 loop is CASSQEGVTSGGAKNEQFF. CDR3 nucleotides: TGCGCCAGCAGCCAAGAAGGGGTGACTAGCGGGGGGGCCAAAAATGAGCAGTTCTTC. V usage is TRBV4-3 and J usage is TRBJ2-1, with TRBD2 identical over 14 bases. CDR3 length equals 19 residues. Germline V CDR1 and CDR2: LGHNA, YSLEER. J was trimmed by 7 bases and V by 0 bases; bases with no gene match: 11.

The V call is TRBV19, the J call TRBJ2-3; D is unclear. The CDR3 length is 15 residues. Germline CDR1 and CDR2: LNHDA and SQIVND (reference sequence). The V end was cut by 1 base, the J end by 2 bases, with 10 bases between. The DNA for the CDR3 is TGTGCCAGTAGTATAGGAGGTGCTCTCACAGATACGCAGTATTTT. It yields the protein CASSIGGALTDTQYF.

This chain joins TRBV6-2 or TRBV6-3 and TRBJ1-1; D not certain. CDR1 MNHEY and CDR2 SVGEGT come from the germline V gene. V dropped 2 bases and J dropped 4 bases, with 8 bases sitting between them. The CDR3 length is 13 residues. In nucleotides, the CDR3 is TGTGCCAGCAGTTACCTCATTAGCACTGAAGCTTTCTTT. Translated, it gives CASSYLISTEAFF.

The chain carries TRBV6-5 and TRBJ2-1; 11 nucleotides agree with TRBD2. The CDR3 loop spans 15 amino acids. Germline CDR1 MNHEY, CDR2 SVGAGI. Losses at the gene ends were 6 bases for V and 9 bases for J; bases not matched to a gene: 10. CDR3 amino acids: CASRQLAGEVAEQFF. CDR3 bases: TGTGCCAGCAGACAACTAGCGGGGGAGGTCGCTGAGCAGTTCTTC.

The V call is TRBV7-3, the J call TRBJ1-6; D remains ambiguous. CDR3 length equals 16 residues. Germline V CDR1 and CDR2: SGHTA, FQGTGA. The V and J ends lost 3 bases and 7 bases respectively, with 16 bases between them. CDR3 in amino acids: CASSLDPEGLNSPLHF. The CDR3 DNA reads as TGTGCCAGCAGCTTGGACCCGGAGGGTTTGAATTCACCCCTCCACTTT.

Remarks on this clone: A read error may account for a junction end that differs from germline. The CDR3 nucleotides are TGTGCCAGCAGTGAACGACAGACGCCTCTCCGCTTT. This gives the protein CASSERQTPLRF. The chain employs TRBV2 and TRBJ1-1, with a weak D call TRBD1 (5 bases). The CDR3 totals 12 residues. Germline assignment: CDR1 SNHLY and CDR2 FYNNEI.

This chain connects TRBV4-1 to TRBJ2-7; 9 bases match TRBD1. J gave up 5 bases and V 4 bases, and 9 bases lay outside the gene matches. The CDR3 runs to 15 residues. Per germline, CDR1 MGHRA and CDR2 YSYEKL. For the CDR3, the DNA is TGCGCCAGCAGCCTACTTGGGGACAGGGCAAACGAGCAGTACTTC. This codes for CASSLLGDRANEQYF.

The rearrangement joins TRBV10-3 to TRBJ2-2; 7 bases fit TRBD1. The CDR3 has 14 amino acids. Looked up from germline, CDR1 is ENHRY and CDR2 is SYGVKD. Germline trimming cut 7 bases from V and 7 bases from J; bases unmatched to any gene: 9. The CDR3, as DNA: TGTGCCATCAACAGACAGGGCGAGAGCGGGGAGCTGTTTTTT. Translated, it gives CAINRQGESGELFF.

This clone has a single count. The rearrangement joins TRBV4-2 to TRBJ2-5; 7 positions agree with TRBD2. CDR3 length equals 15 residues. After removal of 1 base from V and 1 base from J, the junction contained 3 bases not matched to a gene. Germline CDR1 reads LGHNA; CDR2 reads YNFKEQ. The CDR3 reads CASSQGASGQETQYF. The CDR3 DNA follows: TGTGCCAGCAGCCAAGGAGCTAGCGGCCAAGAGACCCAGTACTTC.

On this clone itself: This sample includes further DNA sequences coding for the same CDR3. This chain links TRBV5-1 with TRBJ2-3, with D possibly TRBD1 on 5 matching bases. This CDR3 has 13 amino acids. V lost 0 bases to trimming and J lost 4 bases, with 6 bases between them. Germline values: CDR1 SGHRS, CDR2 YFSETQ. The CDR3, as DNA: TGCGCCAGCAGCTTGGAAGGGGCAGATACGCAGTATTTT. The encoded protein is CASSLEGADTQYF.

As concerns this clone: The germline gene is not matched at one end of the junction; a read error may be the cause. The chain links TRBV6-2 or TRBV6-3 to TRBJ2-1, with D possibly TRBD2 on 5 matching bases. Germline CDR1 and CDR2: MNHEY and SVGEGT. The CDR3 is 14 amino acids. The CDR3 loop is CASSSPLDYDEQFF. For the CDR3, the DNA is TGTGCCAGCAGTTCCCCCCTCGACTACGATGAGCAGTTCTTC.

V usage is TRBV24-1 and J usage is TRBJ2-1, with D perhaps TRBD1 (7 bases). V was clipped by 3 bases and J by 9 bases, with 17 bases between them. Germline-derived CDR1 and CDR2 are KGHDR and SFDVKD. This CDR3 contains 15 residues. CDR3 in amino acids: CATSDPPQGRSEQFF. CDR3 in DNA: TGTGCCACCAGTGATCCCCCACAGGGGAGGAGTGAGCAGTTCTTC.

This clone was seen only once. This chain connects TRBV7-6 to TRBJ2-3; TRBD2 aligns across 9 bases. The germline gives CDR1 SGHVS, CDR2 FNYEAQ. J gave up 2 bases and V 1 base, and 7 bases lay outside the gene matches. The CDR3 extends over 17 amino acids. CDR3 amino acids: CASSLGLSGGLTDTQYF. The CDR3 region has the DNA TGTGCCAGCAGCTTAGGACTTAGCGGGGGCCTCACAGATACGCAGTATTTT. The complete variable domain, with remaining parts taken from reference TRBV7-6 and TRBJ2-3, reads GAGVSQSPRYKVTKRGQDVALRCDPISGHVSLYWYRQALGQGPEFLTYFNYEAQQDKSGLPNDRFSAERPEGSISTLTIQRTEQRDSAMYRCASSLGLSGGLTDTQYFGPGTRLTVL.

V gene TRBV7-2 combines with J gene TRBJ2-2; 9 bases align to TRBD1. The V and J ends lost 5 bases and 3 bases, in that order; junction bases with no gene match: 7. The CDR3 loop spans 16 amino acids. CDR1 is SGHTA, CDR2 FQGNSA, per germline. CDR3 residues: CASSPSWDRDTGELFF. DNA of the CDR3: TGTGCCAGCAGCCCCTCCTGGGACAGGGACACCGGGGAGCTGTTTTTT.

This clone was detected a few times. The CDR3: CASSDGGYGYTF. CDR3 nucleotide sequence: TGTGCCAGCAGTGATGGAGGCTATGGCTACACCTTC. The chain combines TRBV6-1 with TRBJ1-2; D unclear. V dropped 3 bases and J dropped 4 bases, with 6 bases sitting between them. Germline-derived CDR1 and CDR2 are MNHNS and SASEGT. CDR3 size: 12 residues.

The gene calls are TRBV2 and TRBJ1-5; 7 positions agree with TRBD1. This CDR3 contains 13 residues. V lost 9 bases to trimming and J lost 1 base; unmatched junction nucleotides: 3. From germline, CDR1 is SNHLY and CDR2 FYNNEI. Here the CDR3 reads CASGQESNQPQHF. The DNA of the CDR3 is TGTGCCAGTGGACAGGAGAGCAATCAGCCCCAGCATTTT. Complete variable domain (other parts from reference TRBV2 and TRBJ1-5): EPEVTQTPSHQVTQMGQEVILRCVPISNHLYFYWYRQILGQKVEFLVSFYNNEISEKSEIFDDQFSVERPDGSNFTLKIRSTKLEDSAMYFCASGQESNQPQHFGDGTRLSIL.

A single count supports this clone. The chain has TRBV10-1 and TRBJ1-1, with a tentative D call TRBD1 (5 bases). The CDR3 is 12 residues long. Germline V gene sequence: CDR1 WNHNN, CDR2 SYGVQD (reference sequence). V dropped 9 bases and J dropped 3 bases, with 11 bases sitting between them. CDR3 region: CARTRVDTEAFF. CDR3 coding DNA: TGCGCCAGAACCAGGGTAGACACTGAAGCTTTCTTT.

The chain employs TRBV14 and TRBJ2-1; 9 bases are a match to TRBD2. CDR1 is SGHDN and CDR2 is FVKESK in the germline V gene. V dropped 5 bases and J dropped 4; count of bases not matched to a gene: 9. This CDR3 has 16 amino acids. CDR3 region: CASSKERGDTYNEQFF. Written as DNA, the CDR3 is TGTGCCAGCAGCAAGGAGCGGGGGGACACATACAATGAGCAGTTCTTC.